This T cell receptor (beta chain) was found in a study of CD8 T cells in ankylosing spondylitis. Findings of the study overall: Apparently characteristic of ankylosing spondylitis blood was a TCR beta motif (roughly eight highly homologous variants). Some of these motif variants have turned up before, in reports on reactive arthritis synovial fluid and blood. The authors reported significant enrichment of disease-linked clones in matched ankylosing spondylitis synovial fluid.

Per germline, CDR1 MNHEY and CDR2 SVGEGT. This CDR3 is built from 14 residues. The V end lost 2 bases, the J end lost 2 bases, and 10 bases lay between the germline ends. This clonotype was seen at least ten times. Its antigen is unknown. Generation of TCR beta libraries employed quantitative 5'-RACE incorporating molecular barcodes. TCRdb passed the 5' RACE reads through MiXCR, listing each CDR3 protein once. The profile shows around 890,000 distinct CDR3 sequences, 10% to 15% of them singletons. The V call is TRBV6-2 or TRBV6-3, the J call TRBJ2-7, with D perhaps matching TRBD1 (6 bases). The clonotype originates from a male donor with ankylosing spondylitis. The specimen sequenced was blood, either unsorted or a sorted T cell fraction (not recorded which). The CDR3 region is CASSYGTPPYEQYF. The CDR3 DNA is TGTGCCAGCAGTTACGGGACACCGCCCTACGAGCAGTACTTC.